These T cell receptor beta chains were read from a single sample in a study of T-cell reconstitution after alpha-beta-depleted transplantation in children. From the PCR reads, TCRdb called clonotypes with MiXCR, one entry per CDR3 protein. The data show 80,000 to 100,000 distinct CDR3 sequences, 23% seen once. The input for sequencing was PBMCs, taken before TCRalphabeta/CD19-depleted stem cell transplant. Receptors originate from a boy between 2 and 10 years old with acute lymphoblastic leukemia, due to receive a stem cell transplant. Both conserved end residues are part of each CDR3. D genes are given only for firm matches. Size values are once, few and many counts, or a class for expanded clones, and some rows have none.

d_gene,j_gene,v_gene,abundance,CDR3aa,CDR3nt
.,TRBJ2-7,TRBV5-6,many,CASSRDSGYEQYF,TGTGCCAGCAGCCGGGACTCGGGCTACGAGCAGTACTTC
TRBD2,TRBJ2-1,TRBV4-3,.,CASSQEGASGPTEQFF,TGCGCCAGCAGCCAAGAGGGAGCTAGCGGACCCACGGAGCAGTTCTTC
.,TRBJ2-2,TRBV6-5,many,CASNGMTGELFF,TGTGCCAGCAACGGAATGACCGGGGAGCTGTTTTTT
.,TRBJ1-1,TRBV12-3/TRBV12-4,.,CASNEGLRTEAFF,TGTGCCAGCAATGAGGGGTTAAGGACTGAAGCTTTCTTT
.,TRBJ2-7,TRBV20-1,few,CSAGHDRPYEQYF,TGCAGTGCTGGACACGACCGGCCCTACGAGCAGTACTTC
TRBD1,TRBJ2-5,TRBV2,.,CASSRLDRGLETQYF,TGTGCCAGCAGTCGTCTCGACAGGGGGTTGGAGACCCAGTACTTC
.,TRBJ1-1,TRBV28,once,CASARRGQVPMNTEAFF,TGTGCCAGCGCTAGAAGAGGTCAGGTACCAATGAACACTGAAGCTTTCTTT
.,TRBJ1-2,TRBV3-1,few,CASSPQGAGYGYTF,TGTGCCAGCAGCCCACAGGGAGCCGGCTATGGCTACACCTTC
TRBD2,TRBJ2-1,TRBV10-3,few,CAAGPSGRAHEQFF,TGTGCCGCAGGACCTAGCGGGAGGGCTCATGAGCAGTTCTTC
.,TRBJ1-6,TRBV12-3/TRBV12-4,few,CASSFWGPAHSPLHF,TGTGCCAGCAGTTTTTGGGGCCCTGCGCATTCACCCCTCCACTTT
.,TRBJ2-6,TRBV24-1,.,CATSDSSVGANVLTF,TGTGCCACCAGTGATTCTTCGGTCGGGGCCAACGTCCTGACTTTC
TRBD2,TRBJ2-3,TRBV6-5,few,CASSYRPSGRRDTQYF,TGTGCCAGCAGTTACCGGCCTAGCGGGAGACGGGATACGCAGTATTTT
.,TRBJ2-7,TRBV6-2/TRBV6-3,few,CASRNTYEQYF,TGTGCCAGCAGAAATACCTACGAGCAGTACTTC
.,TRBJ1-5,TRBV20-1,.,CSAGKRRDLDQPQHF,TGCAGTGCTGGGAAAAGGAGGGATTTGGATCAGCCCCAGCATTTT
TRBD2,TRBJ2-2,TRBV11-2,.,CASSLGLAGSANTGELFF,TGTGCCAGCAGCTTAGGACTAGCGGGATCCGCGAACACCGGGGAGCTGTTTTTT
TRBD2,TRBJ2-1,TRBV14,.,CASSRTSGAGYNEQFF,TGTGCCAGCAGCCGGACTAGCGGAGCAGGGTACAATGAGCAGTTCTTC
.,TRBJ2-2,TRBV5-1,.,CASSLIEANTGELFF,TGCGCCAGCAGCTTAATAGAGGCGAACACCGGGGAGCTGTTTTTT
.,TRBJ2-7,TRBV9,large,CASSTGDGTASYEQYF,TGTGCCAGCAGCACCGGCGATGGGACGGCTTCCTACGAGCAGTACTTC
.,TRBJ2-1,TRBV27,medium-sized,CASSSGTANNEQFF,TGTGCCAGCAGTTCCGGGACGGCAAACAATGAGCAGTTCTTC
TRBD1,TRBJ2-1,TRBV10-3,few,CAIRDVGTGIVNEQFF,TGTGCCATCAGAGACGTAGGGACAGGGATCGTCAATGAGCAGTTCTTC
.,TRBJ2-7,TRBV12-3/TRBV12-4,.,CASSLNFYEQYF,TGTGCCAGCAGTTTGAACTTTTACGAGCAGTACTTC
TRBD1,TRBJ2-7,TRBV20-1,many,CSAPAGGSFSYEQYF,TGCAGTGCTCCTGCAGGGGGCTCCTTCTCCTACGAGCAGTACTTC
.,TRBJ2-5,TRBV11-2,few,CASSLDQGGETQYF,TGTGCCAGCAGCTTAGATCAGGGAGGCGAGACCCAGTACTTC
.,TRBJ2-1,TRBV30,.,CAWSGISPHNEQIF,TGTGCCTGGAGTGGAATTAGCCCCCACAATGAGCAGATCTTC
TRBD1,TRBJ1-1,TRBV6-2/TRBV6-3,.,CASNRGTNTEAFF,TGTGCCAGCAACAGGGGCACGAACACTGAAGCTTTCTTT
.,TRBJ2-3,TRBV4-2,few,CASSPSAGTDTQYF,TGTGCCAGCAGCCCGAGTGCGGGCACAGATACGCAGTATTTT
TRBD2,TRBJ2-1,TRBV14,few,CASSAGTTAYNEQFF,TGTGCCAGCAGCGCCGGGACTACCGCATACAATGAGCAGTTCTTC
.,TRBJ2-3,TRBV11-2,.,CASSLGRGGGTSTDTQYF,TGTGCCAGCAGCTTAGGAAGAGGGGGGGGTACTAGCACAGATACGCAGTATTTT
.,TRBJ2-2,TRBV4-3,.,CASSRAGTVNTGELFF,TGCGCCAGCAGCCGGGCCGGGACCGTGAACACCGGGGAGCTGTTTTTT
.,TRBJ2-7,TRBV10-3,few,CAIAPGPGEQYF,TGTGCCATCGCGCCGGGACCGGGCGAGCAGTACTTC
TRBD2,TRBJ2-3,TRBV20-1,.,CSARDTREVQYF,TGCAGTGCTAGAGATACCCGGGAGGTGCAGTATTTT
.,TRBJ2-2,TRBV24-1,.,CATRGVGSDTGELFF,TGTGCCACCAGAGGAGTTGGGTCGGACACCGGGGAGCTGTTTTTT
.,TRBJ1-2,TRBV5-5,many,CASSLETDPNYGYTF,TGTGCCAGCAGCTTGGAGACAGACCCTAACTATGGCTACACCTTC
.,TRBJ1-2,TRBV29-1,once,CSGMEGYGYTF,TGCAGCGGGATGGAGGGGTATGGCTACACCTTC
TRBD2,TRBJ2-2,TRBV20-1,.,CSATLAESSSGELFF,TGCAGTGCTACCCTAGCGGAGTCATCGAGCGGGGAGCTGTTTTTT
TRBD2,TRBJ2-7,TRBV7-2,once,CASSSGDYTYEQYF,TGTGCCAGCAGCTCCGGGGACTACACCTACGAGCAGTACTTC
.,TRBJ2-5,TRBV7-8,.,CASSETGPRETQYF,TGTGCCAGCAGCGAGACGGGGCCGAGAGAGACCCAGTACTTC
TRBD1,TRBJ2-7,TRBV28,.,CASSKPGQGTYEQYF,TGTGCCAGCAGCAAACCGGGACAGGGTACCTACGAGCAGTACTTC
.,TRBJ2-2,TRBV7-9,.,CASSLAEGELFF,TGTGCCAGCAGCTTAGCAGAGGGGGAGCTGTTTTTT
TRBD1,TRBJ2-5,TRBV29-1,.,CSVETRTGLETQYF,TGCAGCGTTGAAACCCGGACAGGGCTAGAGACCCAGTACTTC
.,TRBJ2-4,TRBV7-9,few,CASSGSPNWGNIQYF,TGTGCCAGCAGCGGATCCCCTAACTGGGGGAACATTCAGTACTTC
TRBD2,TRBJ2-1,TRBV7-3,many,CASSASGGNEQFF,TGTGCCAGCAGCGCTAGCGGAGGGAATGAGCAGTTCTTC
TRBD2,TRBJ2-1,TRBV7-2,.,CASSPTRLSGSLEFF,TGTGCCAGCAGCCCCACCCGACTTAGCGGGAGTTTGGAGTTCTTC